The 3 T cell receptor beta chains given below trace back to one sample, sequenced in a study of cytomegalovirus exposure and HLA in healthy donors. Profiled with immunoSEQ multiplex PCR; TCRdb holds only in-frame clones, not every one. The sample records approximately 160,000 clones, 75% to 95% being singletons. The material sequenced was PBMCs. These receptor sequences come from a woman aged 18-35 years in good health and CMV-seropositive.

The chain couples TRBV30 to TRBJ1-2; the D is unclear. CDR1 GTSNPN and CDR2 SVGIG come from the germline V gene (reference sequence). The CDR3 loop spans 12 amino acids. V was clipped by 4 bases and J by 6 bases, with 12 bases between them. For the CDR3, the DNA is TGTGCCTGGAACATTTACGGGAATGGCTACACCTTC. Translation gives CAWNIYGNGYTF.

The V and J genes are TRBV5-8 and TRBJ2-5; TRBD2 agrees at 10 bases. V lost 4 bases and J lost 5; bases outside the gene matches: 8. The CDR3 totals 15 residues. The germline CDR1 and CDR2 sequences are SGHTS and YDEGEE. The CDR3 DNA follows: TGTGCCAGCAGCGAGAGCGGGAGGGCCATGGAGACCCAGTACTTC. As protein: CASSESGRAMETQYF.

V usage is TRBV5-6 and J usage is TRBJ1-1; D gene ambiguous. V was trimmed by 0 bases and J by 7 bases, leaving 13 bases between them. This CDR3 has 14 residues. Germline CDR1 and CDR2: SGHDT and YYEEEE. The CDR3 loop is CASSLGRGLSEAFF. The CDR3 bases are TGTGCCAGCAGCTTGGGTCGAGGGCTTAGTGAAGCTTTCTTT.